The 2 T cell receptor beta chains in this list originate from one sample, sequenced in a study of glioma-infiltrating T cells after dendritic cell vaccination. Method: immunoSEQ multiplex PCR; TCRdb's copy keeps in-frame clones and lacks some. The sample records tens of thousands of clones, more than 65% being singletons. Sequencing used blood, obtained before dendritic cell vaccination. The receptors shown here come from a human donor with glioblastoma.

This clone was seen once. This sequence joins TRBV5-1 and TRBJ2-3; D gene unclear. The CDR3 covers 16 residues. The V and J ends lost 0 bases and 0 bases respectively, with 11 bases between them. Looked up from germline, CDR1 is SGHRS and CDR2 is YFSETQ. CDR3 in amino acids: CASSLGVGLSTDTQYF. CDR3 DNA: TGCGCCAGCAGCTTGGGGGTGGGCCTCAGCACAGATACGCAGTATTTT.

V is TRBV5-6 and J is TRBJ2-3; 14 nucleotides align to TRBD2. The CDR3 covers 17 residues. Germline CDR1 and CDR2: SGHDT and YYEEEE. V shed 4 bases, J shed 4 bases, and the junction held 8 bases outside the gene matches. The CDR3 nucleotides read TGTGCCAGCAGCCCACCGGGACTAGCGGGAGTGGCAGATACGCAGTATTTT. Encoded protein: CASSPPGLAGVADTQYF. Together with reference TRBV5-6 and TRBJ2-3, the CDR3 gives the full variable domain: DAGVTQSPTHLIKTRGQQVTLRCSPKSGHDTVSWYQQALGQGPQFIFQYYEEEERQRGNFPDRFSGHQFPNYSSELNVNALLLGDSALYLCASSPPGLAGVADTQYFGPGTRLTVL.